The text below deals with one T cell receptor (beta chain). This clonotype was seen a few times. The clone's antigen remains unknown. Per-nucleotide qualities are absent, and no much larger clonotype sits a single base away. This entry is derived from a study of T cells in Graves' hyperthyroidism and ophthalmopathy (dated by TCRdb to the late 2010s). Turning to the overall study: Peripheral blood was sampled at the time of initial diagnosis, prior to any treatment. To identify distinguishing TCR V-J signatures, a discovery cohort of some 99 patients was used, comprising under 45 with Graves' ophthalmopathy and some 60 with stable Graves' hyperthyroidism. Whether ophthalmopathy could be predicted prospectively was tested in an independent validation cohort made up of under 20 hyperthyroidism patients plus 17 patients who later progressed to ophthalmopathy. For training and testing, the roughly 97 patients in the discovery cohort were randomly divided in a 7:3 ratio. Thyroid tissue and blood T-cell repertoires from several Graves' hyperthyroidism patients were also compared in the study. Once sampling was done, hyperthyroidism patients were given methimazole at a starting dose of 30 mg daily, whereas ophthalmopathy patients were given high-dose intravenous methylprednisolone. The paper reports TCR Vbeta CDR3 sequencing of some 140 peripheral blood samples: approximately 41 ophthalmopathy, about 75 hyperthyroidism and around 17 progressor patients. General conclusions and limits of the study: In validation, the model predicted progression to ophthalmopathy a median of about 6 months before onset, with about 64% sensitivity and about 75% specificity. A 13 V-J signature model separated ophthalmopathy from stable hyperthyroidism, with around 90% sensitivity and 81.08% specificity in cross-validation and 80%/75% in testing. Most expanded thyroid clonotypes (frequency above 0.001) were also found in blood, which suggests that blood repertoires may mirror thyroid immune responses. No statistical method was used to set the sample size in advance, and investigators knew the group allocation.

TCR beta CDR3 regions were amplified from RNA transcripts. The TCR CDR3 was subjected to a first round of RT-PCR using the HTBI primer set and the Qiagen OneStep RT-PCR kit. Libraries were constructed in a second round of multiplex PCR, after which size selection and purification were performed. Libraries were sequenced paired-end with 100 bp reads on an Illumina HiSeq2000. From the authors' description of their analysis: Raw data were processed with SOAPnuke, discarding reads with adapters, uncalled bases, mean Phred below 15, or no exact constant-primer or identifier match. COPE v1.2.5 was used to merge high-quality paired reads, and clonotypes were defined as unique nucleotide sequences. MiTCR v1.1 was used to align clonotypes to the IMGT TRBV, TRBD and TRBJ reference segments. The analysis was restricted to V-J combinations with a frequency above 0.0001, which together covered roughly 99% of the repertoires. The TCS score was defined as F50 (clonal expansion) divided by E x V (chaos), with BLOSUM62-based TCRdist calculated between CDR3 peptides within each V-J. Welch's t-statistics and random forest reduced roughly 530 V-J features to about 12, which were used in a naive Bayes classifier (R e1071). TCRdb's own reprocessing of the public reads used fastp at Q25 and MiXCR and kept productive beta chains. A single entry per CDR3 protein holds the most common genes and DNA from its merged rows. These V and J calls rely on TCRdb rather than the paper's analysis. The table for this sample lists approximately 300,000 distinct CDR3 sequences; around a fifth of them were counted only once. The ten top clones hold roughly 39% of the sample.

Its CDR3 holds 15 amino acids, cysteine through phenylalanine. Here the CDR3 DNA is all that survives: 45 bases in frame from base 1. V is clipped by 0 bases and J by 8 bases, and the sequence between their germline boundaries is 16 bases long. As encoded in the germline V gene (reference sequence), CDR1 is LGHDT while CDR2 is YNNKEL. Ophthalmopathy patients had moderately to severely active disease, Clinical Activity Score of at least 3, NOSPECS grade of at least 4, and duration under 3 months. The study excluded patients with uncontrolled infections, other autoimmune diseases, pregnancy or lactation. Diagnoses were based on clinical symptoms, serum thyroxine and TRAb, thyroid ultrasound and orbital computed tomography. PBMCs were isolated from more than 9 ml of fresh peripheral blood by Ficoll-Paque density gradient centrifugation. Total RNA was extracted with Trizol reagent, and quality was checked on an Agilent 2100 Bioanalyzer.

Source material: blood. The clonotype comes from a man aged 45-65 years with Graves' ophthalmopathy. This chain is built from TRBV3-1 and TRBJ1-2, with a weak D call of TRBD1 (5 bases match). The CDR3 region: CASSQDGRAGLGYTF. The nucleotide sequence is TGTGCCAGCAGCCAAGATGGCAGGGCGGGCCTCGGCTACACCTTC.